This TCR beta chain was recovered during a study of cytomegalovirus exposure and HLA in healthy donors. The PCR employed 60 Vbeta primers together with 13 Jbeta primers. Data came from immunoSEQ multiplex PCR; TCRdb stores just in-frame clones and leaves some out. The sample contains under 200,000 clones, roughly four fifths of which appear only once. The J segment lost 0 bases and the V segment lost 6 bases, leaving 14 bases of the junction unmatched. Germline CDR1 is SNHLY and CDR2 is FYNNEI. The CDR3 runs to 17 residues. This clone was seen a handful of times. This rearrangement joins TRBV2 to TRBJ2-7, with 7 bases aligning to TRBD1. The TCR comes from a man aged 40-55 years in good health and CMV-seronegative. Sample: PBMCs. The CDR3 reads CASSLTGTAFSSYEQYV. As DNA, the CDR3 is TGTGCCAGCAGCCTTACCGGGACAGCCTTTAGCTCCTACGAGCAGTACGTC.